The sequence of this T cell receptor beta chain was determined in a study of shared clonotypes between healthy human individuals. A deep-level run was used for the assay. Every subset's genomic DNA went evenly onto several immunoSEQ plates. The protocol was immunoSEQ multiplex PCR, while the TCRdb copy is restricted to in-frame clones and leaves out a portion. The table has 1,400,000 or so clones, approximately 98.5% seen once. The study drew its donors from healthy HIV-negative adults without recent acute infections or vaccinations. Points on this clone: No antigen is known for it.

Study-level results: Researchers found naive subsets generally carried larger estimated richness than memory subsets.

Germline lookup yields CDR1 GTSNPN and CDR2 SVGIG (reference sequence). This CDR3 region has 14 residues. The trim removed 5 bases at V and 0 bases at J, leaving 7 bases unmatched. V is TRBV30 and J is TRBJ2-7, with 7 bases fitting TRBD1. Sequenced: naive CD4+ T cells sorted from blood. The subset is: CD45RA+ positively selected. The TCR sequence derives from a man aged 25-45 years in good health. The CDR3 loop reads CAWGTALVSYEQYF. The CDR3 DNA follows: TGTGCCTGGGGGACAGCCCTCGTCTCCTACGAGCAGTACTTC.